A single sample gave rise to the 20 T cell receptor beta chains below, sequenced in a study of beta chain features in type 1 diabetes (dated by TCRdb to 2017 to 2018). What the study reported, not specific to this receptor: Type 1 diabetes patients showed a moderate but significant shortening of TCRB CDR3 length in all four CD4+ subsets.

These TCRs' antigens remain unknown. The library was made by the immunoSEQ multiplex PCR assay. The entire isolated RNA was reverse transcribed using the High Capacity cDNA Reverse Transcription Kit, and thus expressed TCRB transcripts were sequenced. TCRdb holds this immuneACCESS table with in-frame rearrangements only. Some clones are missing; in checked studies, unresolved V genes explain under half, and the rest has no known cause. A total of under 25,000 clones appear in this sample, 50% to 60% of them only once. In total, the top ten clones hold 0.37% of the sample. The specimen was stem cell memory CD4+ T cells from blood. The cell subset or site label, as the study defines it: stem cell-like memory CD4+ T cells. Every receptor here comes from a man aged 18-30 years with type 1 diabetes.

The rearrangement uses TRBV7-9 and TRBJ2-7; tentatively, D is TRBD2 (6 bases). Germline V lookup: CDR1 SEHNR, CDR2 FQNEAQ (reference sequence). The CDR3 runs to 12 residues. The V and J ends lost 5 bases and 4 bases respectively, with 9 bases between them. The CDR3 sequence is CASSPEGYEQYF. The CDR3 nucleotides are TGTGCCAGCAGCCCGGAGGGGTACGAGCAGTACTTC. Full variable domain (rest looked up from reference TRBV7-9 and TRBJ2-7): DTGVSQNPRHKITKRGQNVTFRCDPISEHNRLYWYRQTLGQGPEFLTYFQNEAQLEKSRLLSDRFSAERPKGSFSTLEIQRTEQGDSAMYLCASSPEGYEQYFGPGTRLTVT.

The rearrangement uses TRBV28 and TRBJ1-2; 8 bases are shared with TRBD1. Germline V lookup: CDR1 MDHEN, CDR2 SYDVKM. The CDR3 extends over 15 amino acids. After removal of 8 bases from V and 4 bases from J, the junction contained 12 bases not matched to a gene. The CDR3 spells CASSDREGYGYGYTF. The CDR3, as DNA: TGTGCCAGCTCGGACAGGGAAGGGTATGGCTATGGCTACACCTTC.

The chain links TRBV6-5 to TRBJ1-1; 12 nucleotides align to TRBD1. The V gene end was trimmed by 5 bases and the J gene end by 10 bases; junction bases not matched to a gene: 5. The CDR3 sequence is 13 residues long. Germline V lookup: CDR1 MNHEY, CDR2 SVGAGI. CDR3 sequence: CASSRTGQGAAFF. The DNA for the CDR3 is TGTGCCAGCAGTCGGACGGGACAGGGGGCAGCTTTCTTT.

This clone was detected only a few times. J is TRBJ1-2 and V is TRBV6-1; the D gene is possibly TRBD1 (5 bases). Deletions cut 6 bases from V and 8 bases from J, with 19 bases between. Germline-derived CDR1 and CDR2 are MNHNS and SASEGT. There are 14 residues in the CDR3. CDR3 protein: CASRRGVSSEGYTF. CDR3 nucleotide sequence: TGTGCCAGCAGACGGGGGGTAAGCTCTGAAGGCTACACCTTC.

V usage is TRBV30 and J usage is TRBJ1-6; weak D call: TRBD1 (5 bases). The CDR3 is made up of 17 amino acids. V lost 0 bases to trimming and J lost 7 bases, with 19 bases between them. Germline V gene data show CDR1 as GTSNPN and CDR2 as SVGIG (reference sequence). This CDR3 is CAWSVGQTRVRNSPLHF. CDR3 sequence (DNA): TGTGCCTGGAGTGTCGGTCAAACCAGGGTGCGCAATTCACCCCTCCACTTT.

The CDR3 spells CATSRAGDLLNEQFF. The CDR3 bases are TGTGCCACCAGCAGAGCGGGAGATCTCCTCAATGAGCAGTTCTTC. The chain carries TRBV15 and TRBJ2-1, with D possibly matching TRBD2 (6 bases). Germline V gene data show CDR1 as LNHNV and CDR2 as YYDKDF (reference sequence). This CDR3 spans 15 amino acids. Deletions cut 1 base from V and 6 bases from J, with 13 bases between.

The rearrangement uses TRBV2 and TRBJ2-5, with a weak D call TRBD2 (5 bases). CDR3 size: 13 residues. V lost 5 bases and J lost 2, with 9 bases in between. Germline V gives CDR1 SNHLY, CDR2 FYNNEI. The CDR3 sequence is CASSLEAQETQYF. The CDR3 nucleotides read TGTGCCAGCAGTTTGGAGGCACAAGAGACCCAGTACTTC. The full variable domain, rest sourced from reference TRBV2 and TRBJ2-5, is EPEVTQTPSHQVTQMGQEVILRCVPISNHLYFYWYRQILGQKVEFLVSFYNNEISEKSEIFDDQFSVERPDGSNFTLKIRSTKLEDSAMYFCASSLEAQETQYFGPGTRLLVL.

The gene calls are TRBV18 and TRBJ2-7, with TRBD1 matching 10 bases. Looked up from germline, CDR1 is KGHSH and CDR2 is LQKENI. There are 14 residues in the CDR3. Germline trimming cut 6 bases from V and 7 bases from J; bases unmatched to any gene: 9. The CDR3 protein is CASSMTGGDGEQYF. In nucleotides, the CDR3 is TGTGCCAGCTCCATGACAGGGGGCGACGGGGAGCAGTACTTC.

The chain uses TRBV6-6 and TRBJ2-1; tentatively, D is TRBD1 (5 bases). Germline lookup yields CDR1 MNHNY and CDR2 SVGAGI (reference sequence). The CDR3 covers 13 residues. The CDR3 nucleotides are TGTGCAGCGAATGGGGCGACCTACAATGAGCAGTTCTTC. This gives the protein CAANGATYNEQFF.

This rearrangement joins TRBV23-1 to TRBJ2-3; 7 bases fit TRBD2. TRBV23-1 is classed as an ORF, of uncertain function. The CDR3 is 16 amino acids. The V segment lost 0 bases and the J segment 4 bases; nucleotides outside the gene matches: 7. CDR3 in amino acids: CASSQSGTTTPDTQYF. DNA for the CDR3: TGCGCCAGCAGTCAATCGGGGACTACTACCCCAGATACGCAGTATTTT.

This clone was counted a few times. This rearrangement joins TRBV19 to TRBJ1-5, with no clear D. Germline V CDR1 and CDR2: LNHDA, SQIVND (reference sequence). V gave up 3 bases and J gave up 7 bases, with 10 bases separating them. The length of the CDR3 is 13 residues. The CDR3 DNA is TGTGCCAGTAGTATTGAGAGGATCCAGCCCCAGCATTTT. This sequence encodes CASSIERIQPQHF.

This rearrangement joins TRBV28 to TRBJ2-7, with 12 bases matching TRBD1. Germline V gives CDR1 MDHEN, CDR2 SYDVKM. CDR3 length: 16 amino acids. Trimming cost V 5 bases and J 6 bases; bases outside gene matches: 11. CDR3 protein: CASSGGHRDRGLEQYF. CDR3 nucleotides: TGTGCCAGCAGTGGGGGGCACCGGGACAGGGGGCTCGAGCAGTACTTC.

CDR3: CASTGGSTITNYGYTF. In DNA, the CDR3 is TGTGCCAGTACAGGGGGTTCGACGATCACGAACTATGGCTACACCTTC. The chain employs TRBV2 and TRBJ1-2, with 8 bases fitting TRBD1. There are 16 residues in the CDR3. Germline V lookup: CDR1 SNHLY, CDR2 FYNNEI. V shed 9 bases and J 2 bases; nucleotides not matched to a gene: 14.

The J gene is TRBJ2-7, the V gene TRBV5-1; D call uncertain. Germline lookup yields CDR1 SGHRS and CDR2 YFSETQ. There are 14 residues in the CDR3. The V gene lost 0 bases and the J gene lost 3 bases, with 10 bases spanning the gap. As DNA, the CDR3 is TGCGCCAGCAGCTTGGGGCAGGATGTCTACGAGCAGTACTTC. Translation gives CASSLGQDVYEQYF.

This rearrangement joins TRBV6-5 to TRBJ1-2, with 9 bases matching TRBD1. The CDR3 has 12 residues. Germline loops: CDR1 MNHEY, CDR2 SVGAGI. With V trimmed by 10 bases and J by 6 bases, 6 bases remained unmatched. CDR3 sequence (DNA): TGTGCCACCCGGACAGGGGAGGATGGCTACACCTTC. Its protein is CATRTGEDGYTF.

The J gene is TRBJ1-4, the V gene TRBV5-4, with a possible D match to TRBD1 (5 bases). V gave up 3 bases and J gave up 0 bases, with 9 bases separating them. From germline, CDR1 is SGHNT and CDR2 YYREEE (reference sequence). The CDR3 is 15 amino acids. The CDR3 loop is CASSSTTATNEKLFF. DNA for the CDR3: TGTGCCAGCAGCTCAACGACAGCAACTAATGAAAAACTGTTTTTT.

The V call is TRBV11-2, the J call TRBJ1-1; D is possibly TRBD1 (6 bases). This CDR3 is 13 amino acids long. Germline values: CDR1 SGHAT, CDR2 FQNNGV. Between the trimmed V and J ends, which lost 0 bases and 11 bases, there was a span of 13 bases. The CDR3 DNA is TGTGCCAGCAGCTTAGACCTTAGGGGGGGCGCTTTCTTT. Its protein product is CASSLDLRGGAFF.

CDR3 sequence (DNA): TGTGCCAGCAGCTTAATACAGGGGAGTGGCACCGGGGAGCTGTTTTTT. Amino acids: CASSLIQGSGTGELFF. The rearrangement uses TRBV7-8 and TRBJ2-2, with TRBD1 identical over 7 bases. Germline loops: CDR1 SGHVS, CDR2 FQNEAQ. CDR3 length equals 16 residues. V trimming: 2 bases; J trimming: 4 bases; junction bases outside the gene matches: 7.

The sample holds a few counts of this clone. V is TRBV29-1 and J is TRBJ2-2; maybe TRBD2 (5 bases). Germline lookup yields CDR1 SQVTM and CDR2 ANQGSEA. V shed 1 base and J shed 6 bases, with 6 bases lying between them. This CDR3 is 12 amino acids long. Written as DNA, the CDR3 is TGCAGCGTTGAAGGAGCGGCCGGGGAGCTGTTTTTT. Its translation is CSVEGAAGELFF.

V usage is TRBV11-3 and J usage is TRBJ2-5, with a weak D call TRBD1 (5 bases). Germline CDR1 and CDR2: SGHNT and YENEEA. The V end lost 1 base, the J end lost 5 bases, and 8 bases lay between the germline ends. The CDR3 has 13 amino acids. Written as DNA, the CDR3 is TGTGCCAGCAGCTTAGGATCAGGGGAGACCCAGTACTTC. Amino acid sequence: CASSLGSGETQYF.